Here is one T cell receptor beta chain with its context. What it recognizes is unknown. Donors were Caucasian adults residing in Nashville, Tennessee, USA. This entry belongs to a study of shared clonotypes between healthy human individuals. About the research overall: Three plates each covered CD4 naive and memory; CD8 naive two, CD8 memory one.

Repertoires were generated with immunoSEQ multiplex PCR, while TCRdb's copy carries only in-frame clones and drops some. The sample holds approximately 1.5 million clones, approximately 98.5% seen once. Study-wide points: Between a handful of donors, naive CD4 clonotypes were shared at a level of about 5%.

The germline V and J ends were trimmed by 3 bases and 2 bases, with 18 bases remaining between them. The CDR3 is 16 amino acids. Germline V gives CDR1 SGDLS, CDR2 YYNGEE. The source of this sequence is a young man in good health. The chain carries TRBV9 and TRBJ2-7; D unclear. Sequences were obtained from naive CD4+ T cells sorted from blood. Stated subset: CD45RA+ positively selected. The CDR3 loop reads CASSDLRNPGPYEQYF. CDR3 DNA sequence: TGTGCCAGCAGCGATCTCAGAAACCCCGGACCCTACGAGCAGTACTTC. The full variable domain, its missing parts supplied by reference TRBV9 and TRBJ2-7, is DSGVTQTPKHLITATGQRVTLRCSPRSGDLSVYWYQQSLDQGLQFLIQYYNGEERAKGNILERFSAQQFPDLHSELNLSSLELGDSALYFCASSDLRNPGPYEQYFGPGTRLTVT.